Following are 31 T cell receptor beta chains from one sample sequenced in a study of blood T cell repertoires in COVID-19. The assay was immunoSEQ multiplex PCR, and TCRdb's table has in-frame clones only and misses some. Among 90,000 to 140,000 clones listed, around 81% were seen once. Sequenced input: peripheral blood. The receptor set was obtained from a man older than 75 with acute or convalescent COVID-19.

The chain joins TRBV19 to TRBJ2-1, with 8 bases that match TRBD2. Germline V CDR1 and CDR2: LNHDA, SQIVND (reference sequence). With V trimmed by 5 bases and J by 1 base, 4 bases remained unmatched. The CDR3 covers 15 residues. As DNA, the CDR3 is TGTGCCAGTAGTTACGGGAGGGGGTCCTACAATGAGCAGTTCTTC. Amino acid sequence: CASSYGRGSYNEQFF.

The V call is TRBV4-3, the J call TRBJ2-3; perhaps TRBD2 as D (6 bases). Germline V gives CDR1 LGHNA, CDR2 YSLEER. This CDR3 region has 17 residues. The V gene lost 3 bases and the J gene lost 2 bases, with 18 bases spanning the gap. The CDR3 nucleotides are TGCGCCAGCAGCCAGGAGACTAGTATGGGATTCACAGATACGCAGTATTTT. This gives the protein CASSQETSMGFTDTQYF.

V gene TRBV4-2 combines with J gene TRBJ1-5; no firm D call. CDR1 and CDR2 (germline): LGHNA, YNFKEQ. The CDR3 length is 18 residues. V shed 3 bases and J shed 0 bases, with 18 bases lying between them. CDR3 sequence: CASSQTGVGFSSNQPQHF. The CDR3 bases are TGTGCCAGCAGCCAGACGGGTGTCGGGTTTAGTAGCAATCAGCCCCAGCATTTT.

The chain carries TRBV18 and TRBJ2-2, with 10 nucleotides matching TRBD1. The CDR3 has 17 amino acids. Looked up from germline, CDR1 is KGHSH and CDR2 is LQKENI. The trim removed 0 bases at V and 7 bases at J, leaving 8 bases unmatched. The CDR3 loop reads CASSPPVTGGGGGELFF. The CDR3 bases are TGTGCCAGCTCACCACCGGTGACAGGGGGCGGCGGCGGGGAGCTGTTTTTT. Variable domain in full (rest from reference TRBV18 and TRBJ2-2): NAGVMQNPRHLVRRRGQEARLRCSPMKGHSHVYWYRQLPEEGLKFMVYLQKENIIDESGMPKERFSAEFPKEGPSILRIQQVVRGDSAAYFCASSPPVTGGGGGELFFGEGSRLTVL.

The J gene is TRBJ1-2, the V gene TRBV7-8, with D tentatively TRBD1 (6 bases). Germline assignment: CDR1 SGHVS and CDR2 FQNEAQ. Trimming removed 3 bases at V and 8 bases at J, with 19 bases between. The CDR3 totals 15 residues. CDR3 nucleotide sequence: TGTGCCAGCAGCTTCGGGGGGCCGAATACAGGGGGCTACACCTTC. Its translation is CASSFGGPNTGGYTF. Supplemented by reference TRBV7-8 and TRBJ1-2, the full variable domain reads GAGVSQSPRYKVAKRGQDVALRCDPISGHVSLFWYQQALGQGPEFLTYFQNEAQLDKSGLPSDRFFAERPEGSVSTLKIQRTQQEDSAVYLCASSFGGPNTGGYTFGSGTRLTVV.

This clone turned up a few times. This rearrangement joins TRBV4-2 to TRBJ2-5, with a weak D call TRBD2 (5 bases). Germline-derived CDR1 and CDR2 are LGHNA and YNFKEQ. Trimming removed 4 bases from V and 4 bases from J, with 16 bases in between. The CDR3 contains 15 residues. The CDR3 loop is CASSPTRAGGETQYF. Written as DNA, the CDR3 is TGTGCCAGCAGCCCAACTAGGGCTGGAGGAGAGACCCAGTACTTC.

V and J are TRBV5-1 and TRBJ1-3; possibly TRBD1 for D (5 bases). Between the trimmed V and J ends, which lost 0 bases and 3 bases, there was a span of 10 bases. The germline CDR1 and CDR2 sequences are SGHRS and YFSETQ. CDR3 size: 15 residues. This CDR3 reads CASSLGGGVGNTIYF. CDR3 DNA sequence: TGCGCCAGCAGCTTGGGCGGGGGAGTTGGAAACACCATATATTTT.

CDR3 region: CASSIFPDNQPQHF. The CDR3 nucleotides read TGTGCCAGCAGTATATTCCCAGACAATCAGCCCCAGCATTTT. This sequence joins TRBV6-5 and TRBJ1-5; D call uncertain. This CDR3 contains 14 residues. V was cut by 5 bases and J by 3 bases, with 11 bases left in between. Germline values: CDR1 MNHEY, CDR2 SVGAGI.

This clone was seen a handful of times. V gene TRBV3-1 (or the pseudogene TRBV3-2) combines with J gene TRBJ2-5, with a tentative D call TRBD2 (5 bases). There are 16 residues in the CDR3. V was trimmed by 3 bases and J by 3 bases, leaving 17 bases between them. Per the germline V gene, CDR1 is LGHDT and CDR2 is YNNKEL (reference sequence). The CDR3 sequence: CASSHLSGRSKETQYF. CDR3 DNA: TGTGCCAGCAGCCATTTAAGTGGGAGATCCAAAGAGACCCAGTACTTC.

The genes are TRBV6-5 and TRBJ1-3; 8 positions match TRBD1. The V segment lost 8 bases and the J segment 0 bases; nucleotides outside the gene matches: 6. Germline CDR1 is MNHEY and CDR2 is SVGAGI. This CDR3 has 15 residues. The CDR3 reads CASRQGHYSGNTIYF. Here the CDR3 DNA reads TGTGCCAGCCGACAGGGGCATTACTCTGGAAACACCATATATTTT.

This chain connects TRBV10-3 to TRBJ2-7; D unclear. The germline gives CDR1 ENHRY, CDR2 SYGVKD. The CDR3 has 15 residues. Trimming removed 3 bases from V and 2 bases from J, with 14 bases in between. CDR3 loop: CAISDPPRQTYEQYF. CDR3 nucleotide sequence: TGTGCCATCAGTGATCCCCCACGTCAGACCTACGAGCAGTACTTC.

The gene calls are TRBV20-1 and TRBJ1-1; D not resolved. V lost 3 bases and J 0 bases, leaving 8 bases between the germline ends. Germline assignment: CDR1 DFQATT and CDR2 SNEGSKA (reference sequence). This CDR3 spans 13 amino acids. The DNA of the CDR3 is TGCAGTGCTAGTCACAGCATGAACACTGAAGCTTTCTTT. Its translation is CSASHSMNTEAFF.

J is TRBJ1-1 and V is TRBV5-1; D not resolved. Trimming cost V 4 bases and J 3 bases, with 10 bases left between them. Germline V gives CDR1 SGHRS, CDR2 YFSETQ. The CDR3 is 13 residues long. The CDR3: CASSTKRDTEAFF. The DNA for the CDR3 is TGCGCCAGCAGCACAAAGAGGGACACTGAAGCTTTCTTT.

The chain employs TRBV18 and TRBJ2-3; perhaps TRBD1 as D (6 bases). The CDR3 extends over 13 amino acids. V lost 5 bases to trimming and J lost 5 bases, with 11 bases between them. Germline CDR1 and CDR2: KGHSH and LQKENI. The chain's CDR3 is CASSNNREDTQYF. The CDR3 DNA reads TGTGCCAGCTCAAACAACAGGGAAGATACGCAGTATTTT.

The rearrangement links TRBV29-1 to TRBJ2-1; 10 bases map to TRBD2. Germline values: CDR1 SQVTM, CDR2 ANQGSEA. This CDR3 has 13 residues. J was trimmed by 9 bases and V by 6 bases; bases with no gene match: 8. For the CDR3, the DNA is TGCAGCGTAGAGCGGGAGGGCCCCGGTGAGCAGTTCTTC. Translation gives CSVEREGPGEQFF.

The table lists this clone with a few counts. The J gene is TRBJ1-1, the V gene TRBV28; a weak D match, TRBD1 (5 bases). V shed 6 bases and J shed 6 bases, with 17 bases lying between them. The germline V gene encodes CDR1 MDHEN and CDR2 SYDVKM. The CDR3 totals 14 residues. The DNA for the CDR3 is TGTGCCAGCAGCGTTAGGGGCTTCGCCCCTGAAGCTTTCTTT. This gives the protein CASSVRGFAPEAFF.

The genes are TRBV18 and TRBJ1-5, with D possibly matching TRBD1 (5 bases). The CDR3 loop spans 13 amino acids. V shed 4 bases and J shed 7 bases, with 11 bases lying between them. Germline V CDR1 and CDR2: KGHSH, LQKENI. CDR3 in DNA: TGTGCCAGCTCACTAACGGGGGTCCAGCCCCAGCATTTT. Protein: CASSLTGVQPQHF.

The chain combines TRBV7-6 with TRBJ2-3; TRBD2 aligns across 7 bases. Germline CDR1 reads SGHVS; CDR2 reads FNYEAQ. This CDR3 comprises 15 residues. V was clipped by 3 bases and J by 4 bases; unmatched bases: 7. CDR3 protein: CASSLGSGPPDTQYF. CDR3 bases: TGTGCCAGCAGCTTGGGTAGCGGGCCTCCAGATACGCAGTATTTT.

The chain employs TRBV7-6 and TRBJ1-4, with 7 positions matching TRBD1. Germline values: CDR1 SGHVS, CDR2 FNYEAQ. J gave up 8 bases and V 0 bases, and 6 bases lay outside the gene matches. There are 15 residues in the CDR3. The CDR3 region has the DNA TGTGCCAGCAGCTTAGCGAGGGGGCAGGGCGAAAAACTGTTTTTT. This translates into CASSLARGQGEKLFF.

The chain has TRBV5-1 and TRBJ1-2; D perhaps matches TRBD1 (5 bases). CDR3 size: 14 residues. Germline CDR1 is SGHRS and CDR2 is YFSETQ. Trimming took off 0 bases at V and 4 bases at J, with 10 bases between the two ends. The DNA of the CDR3 is TGCGCCAGCAGCTTGGGTGGGGCCGGCTATGGCTACACCTTC. Its translation: CASSLGGAGYGYTF.

This clone occurred a few times. V usage is TRBV29-1 and J usage is TRBJ1-1, with D uncertain. V lost 3 bases, J lost 10 bases, and 12 bases lay in between. The V gene's germline CDR1 is SQVTM and CDR2 ANQGSEA. This CDR3 is built from 11 residues. CDR3 region: CSVEIRVRAFF. The DNA for the CDR3 is TGCAGCGTTGAGATTAGAGTAAGAGCTTTCTTT.

The V gene is TRBV4-2, the J gene TRBJ2-1; 7 nucleotides line up with TRBD1. The V gene end was trimmed by 1 base and the J gene end by 8 bases; junction bases not matched to a gene: 5. Germline assignment: CDR1 LGHNA and CDR2 YNFKEQ. The CDR3 has 14 residues. The CDR3 is CASSQGGDRDEQFF. Written as DNA, the CDR3 is TGTGCCAGCAGCCAAGGGGGCGACAGGGATGAGCAGTTCTTC.

The chain joins TRBV14 to TRBJ2-2, with TRBD1 as a possible D gene (6 bases). Germline V CDR1 and CDR2: SGHDN, FVKESK. The CDR3 covers 15 residues. V lost 5 bases to trimming and J lost 4 bases, with 14 bases between them. The CDR3 spells CASSKLQGPTGELFF. The CDR3 nucleotides are TGTGCCAGCAGCAAGCTACAGGGCCCCACCGGGGAGCTGTTTTTT.

This chain links TRBV6-5 with TRBJ2-7, with D tentatively TRBD1 (6 bases). V lost 7 bases and J 2 bases, leaving 18 bases between the germline ends. Germline V CDR1 and CDR2: MNHEY, SVGAGI. CDR3 size: 15 residues. CDR3 DNA sequence: TGTGCCAGCAATCGTCCCGGGACATCAGCCTACGAGCAGTACTTC. Its protein is CASNRPGTSAYEQYF.

This clone was seen more than once but under ten times. V and J are TRBV27 and TRBJ2-2, with D perhaps matching TRBD1 (6 bases). Trimming removed 7 bases from V and 6 bases from J, with 18 bases in between. There are 15 residues in the CDR3. CDR1 and CDR2 from the germline V gene are MNHEY and SMNVEV (reference sequence). The CDR3 DNA reads as TGTGCCAGCAAAATCACAGGGAAGAGGGCCGGGGAGCTGTTTTTT. It specifies CASKITGKRAGELFF.

This chain joins TRBV5-4 and TRBJ1-6; D unclear. Germline lookup yields CDR1 SGHNT and CDR2 YYREEE (reference sequence). The CDR3 extends over 16 amino acids. Trimming removed 2 bases from V and 0 bases from J, with 9 bases in between. CDR3 amino acids: CASSFLAGSYNSPLHF. The CDR3 nucleotides are TGTGCCAGCAGCTTTCTGGCGGGCTCCTATAATTCACCCCTCCACTTT.

The chain links TRBV19 to TRBJ2-6, with TRBD1 as a possible D gene (6 bases). V lost 5 bases and J lost 0, with 14 bases in between. This CDR3 spans 17 amino acids. In germline, CDR1 is LNHDA, CDR2 SQIVND (reference sequence). CDR3 nucleotides: TGTGCCAGTAGTTCCCAAGGACAGAGCTCTGGGGCCAACGTCCTGACTTTC. It yields the protein CASSSQGQSSGANVLTF.

This clone came up a few times. This chain joins TRBV4-1 and TRBJ1-5, with 7 bases that match TRBD1. The V segment lost 0 bases and the J segment 0 bases; nucleotides outside the gene matches: 11. The CDR3 runs 19 residues. Germline V gene sequence: CDR1 MGHRA, CDR2 YSYEKL. CDR3 bases: TGCGCCAGCAGCCAAGATCTACACAGGGGATCGGGTAGCAATCAGCCCCAGCATTTT. It yields the protein CASSQDLHRGSGSNQPQHF.

The table lists this clone with a few counts. The chain uses TRBV2 and TRBJ2-3; 10 bases agree with TRBD2. CDR1 and CDR2 from the germline V gene are SNHLY and FYNNEI. The CDR3 is made up of 14 amino acids. The V segment lost 8 bases and the J segment 4 bases; nucleotides outside the gene matches: 6. DNA of the CDR3: TGTGCCAGCGCGAGAGCGGGAGGGGCAGATACGCAGTATTTT. Its translation is CASARAGGADTQYF.

The V call is TRBV7-9, the J call TRBJ1-1; D is unresolved. Germline lookup yields CDR1 SEHNR and CDR2 FQNEAQ (reference sequence). Trimming left V 1 base short and J 6 bases short, with 9 bases between. The CDR3 extends over 13 amino acids. For the CDR3, the DNA is TGTGCCAGCAGCTTAGACCTAATCGCTGAAGCTTTCTTT. The encoded protein is CASSLDLIAEAFF. The full variable domain, in which reference TRBV7-9 and TRBJ1-1 provide the parts outside the CDR3, is DTGVSQNPRHKITKRGQNVTFRCDPISEHNRLYWYRQTLGQGPEFLTYFQNEAQLEKSRLLSDRFSAERPKGSFSTLEIQRTEQGDSAMYLCASSLDLIAEAFFGQGTRLTVV.

The chain recombines TRBV6-5 with TRBJ2-2; TRBD2 aligns across 12 bases. With 6 bases clipped from V and 5 bases from J, the junction kept 4 bases outside the gene matches. The germline gives CDR1 MNHEY, CDR2 SVGAGI. The CDR3 has 15 residues. This chain's CDR3 is CASRAGLAGTGELFF. CDR3 bases: TGTGCCAGCAGGGCCGGACTAGCGGGGACCGGGGAGCTGTTTTTT.